This passage covers 10 T cell receptor beta chains from one sample sequenced in a study of sequential checkpoint blockade in melanoma. TCRdb's table, derived via immunoSEQ multiplex PCR, lists solely in-frame clones and lacks some. In the table there are about 20,000 clones, roughly 80% of which are singletons. Treatment: randomized to nivolumab then ipilimumab (arm A) or the reverse (arm B). The material was CD8+ T cells sorted from blood (inferred from file names), obtained from a patient given nivolumab and ipilimumab in sequence. The receptor source for this set is a human donor with melanoma.

The CDR3 nucleotides read TGTGCCAGCAGTGTTGGCGAAGCTTTCTTT. This encodes CASSVGEAFF. The chain has TRBV2 and TRBJ1-1; D remains ambiguous. Germline V gives CDR1 SNHLY, CDR2 FYNNEI. Trimming removed 4 bases at V and 8 bases at J, with 5 bases between. This CDR3 region has 10 residues.

The chain combines TRBV6-6 with TRBJ1-4; D is perhaps TRBD1 (6 bases). Germline CDR1 reads MNHNY; CDR2 reads SVGAGI (reference sequence). The CDR3 has 13 amino acids. Trimming removed 6 bases from V and 5 bases from J, with 10 bases in between. CDR3 DNA sequence: TGTGCCAGCAGAACAACAGGGAATGAAAAACTGTTTTTT. It codes for CASRTTGNEKLFF.

The V and J genes are TRBV7-9 and TRBJ2-3; 9 bases match TRBD1. CDR1 and CDR2 from the germline V gene are SEHNR and FQNEAQ (reference sequence). This CDR3 has 19 residues. V was clipped by 5 bases and J by 0 bases; unmatched bases: 15. The DNA of the CDR3 is TGTGCCAGCAGCACGGGGACAGGGAAAGCCCCCGTTAGCACAGATACGCAGTATTTT. Protein sequence: CASSTGTGKAPVSTDTQYF.

This clone was seen more than once but under ten times. V and J are TRBV6-6 and TRBJ2-3; 11 nucleotides align to TRBD1. Trimming removed 6 bases from V and 2 bases from J; junction bases left unmatched: 7. Germline V CDR1 and CDR2: MNHNY, SVGAGI (reference sequence). This CDR3 region has 16 residues. The CDR3 protein is CASRGRDRGYTDTQYF. For the CDR3, the DNA is TGTGCCAGCAGGGGAAGGGACAGGGGGTACACAGATACGCAGTATTTT.

This clone was recorded a few times. The V and J genes are TRBV2 and TRBJ1-3; 9 bases align to TRBD1. Germline CDR1 reads SNHLY; CDR2 reads FYNNEI. V gave up 10 bases and J gave up 2 bases; unmatched junction bases: 3. The CDR3 contains 13 residues. The CDR3 reads CAKQGAPGNTIYF. DNA for the CDR3: TGTGCCAAACAGGGGGCGCCTGGAAACACCATATATTTT.

This clone was detected only a few times. The chain uses TRBV4-2 and TRBJ2-3; D perhaps matches TRBD2 (6 bases). CDR1 is LGHNA, CDR2 YNFKEQ, per germline. The CDR3 is made up of 15 amino acids. Trimming cost V 2 bases and J 5 bases, with 14 bases left between them. CDR3 loop: CASSQPGTLGDTQYF. The CDR3 DNA sequence: TGTGCCAGCAGCCAACCCGGGACTCTGGGAGATACGCAGTATTTT.

This clone was seen a single time. The chain recombines TRBV9 with TRBJ1-5; D gene unclear. Trimming shortened V by 0 bases and J by 1 base, and 5 bases separated the two germline ends. The CDR3 is 14 residues long. Germline loops: CDR1 SGDLS, CDR2 YYNGEE. The CDR3 DNA reads as TGTGCCAGCAGCGTAGGAGGGAGCAATCAGCCCCAGCATTTT. This sequence encodes CASSVGGSNQPQHF. The whole variable domain, filled in from reference TRBV9 and TRBJ1-5, reads DSGVTQTPKHLITATGQRVTLRCSPRSGDLSVYWYQQSLDQGLQFLIQYYNGEERAKGNILERFSAQQFPDLHSELNLSSLELGDSALYFCASSVGGSNQPQHFGDGTRLSIL.

This chain joins TRBV4-1 and TRBJ2-3; D is perhaps TRBD1 (6 bases). The germline V and J ends were trimmed by 3 bases and 0 bases, with 13 bases remaining between them. Germline CDR1 is MGHRA and CDR2 is YSYEKL. CDR3 length: 16 residues. The CDR3 DNA reads TGCGCCAGCAGCCATACGTGGCAGGGGAGCACAGATACGCAGTATTTT. This sequence encodes CASSHTWQGSTDTQYF.

This clone is a singleton in its sample. The chain carries TRBV7-2 and TRBJ2-7; 8 bases match TRBD2. Trimming cost V 4 bases and J 2 bases; bases outside gene matches: 1. Per the germline V gene, CDR1 is SGHTA and CDR2 is FQGNSA. The CDR3 is 13 amino acids. CDR3 sequence (DNA): TGTGCCAGCAGCTCGGGGGGGGCCTACGAGCAGTACTTC. It encodes CASSSGGAYEQYF.

This clone was picked up a small number of times. The chain combines TRBV6-5 with TRBJ2-1; 7 bases align to TRBD2. CDR1 and CDR2 (germline): MNHEY, SVGAGI. This CDR3 is 16 amino acids long. V dropped 4 bases and J dropped 2; count of bases not matched to a gene: 8. DNA of the CDR3: TGTGCCAGCAGTTCCGTGAGCGGGGCGGCCTACAATGAGCAGTTCTTC. Translating gives CASSSVSGAAYNEQFF.